Sequencing of this T cell receptor (beta chain) was carried out in a study of T cells after yellow fever vaccination (dated by TCRdb to about 2019). A note on the overall study: The SMART-Seq v4 Ultra Low Input RNA kit was used to prepare libraries from fractions with low cell numbers. Blood samples were taken at several timepoints before and after primary and secondary immunization, and bulk PBMC replicates and cell subsets were isolated. To follow T-cell clones before and after both primary and booster YFV17D yellow fever vaccination, bulk TCR alpha and beta repertoires underwent longitudinal sequencing. Two healthy male donors made up the cohort, one aged 18 to 30 years and the other aged 30 to 39 years. Points the paper makes about the study in general: A small fraction of clonotypes appeared in both the CD4 and CD8 compartments, likely as a result of convergent recombination. Because the study included only a couple of donors, the extent to which the findings can be generalized is limited. Because abundant contaminating clonotypes from the bulk population could be contained in FACS-sorted repertoires, computational filtering was required. After the booster, most of the clones that had expanded following primary vaccination were detected again (roughly 97% of CD4 and roughly 90% of CD8), which suggests that memory was broadly maintained. The secondary T-cell response was weaker than the primary response but faster, peaking on day 5 instead of day 15.

The treatment or condition tag for this specimen amounts to: live attenuated yellow fever vaccine strain. A standard Ficoll-Paque protocol was used to isolate PBMCs from peripheral blood. Dynabeads CD4 and CD8 positive selection kits were used to isolate the CD4 and CD8 T-cell fractions. TriZol was used to extract RNA from bulk PBMCs, CD4 and CD8 fractions, and dextramer-positive and dextramer-negative fractions. Many counts were recorded for this clonotype. What antigen it recognizes has not been identified. No qualities accompany the bases; no much larger clone lies one base away. TCR cDNA was made using 5'RACE template switching, a step that added a universal primer site and unique molecular identifiers. Priming of cDNA synthesis was performed from both the TCR alpha and TCR beta constant segments. Libraries were amplified in two PCR steps, with sample barcodes and sequencing adapters added in the second step. Libraries were sequenced on Illumina HiSeq 2500 (2x100 bp) or NovaSeq (2x150 bp). The study's own analysis went as follows. Demultiplexing of reads and collapsing into UMI consensus sequences were performed with MIGEC, and V(D)J alignment was carried out with MiXCR. Using edgeR on replicate PBMC samples, clonotypes were called vaccine-responding if FDR was below 0.01 and the log2 fold change was above 5 up to day 15. Each bulk clonotype was labeled CD4 or CD8 based on which sequenced repertoire, CD4 or CD8, contained the clonotype at higher abundance. In-frame beta chains were kept once TCRdb had trimmed the public reads at Q25 with fastp and called clones with MiXCR. Records with the same CDR3 protein are collapsed into one entry carrying the most frequent genes and DNA. The V and J calls, along with clone size, are taken from TCRdb and not from the paper's own processing. In all, the sample holds 100,000 to 150,000 distinct CDR3 sequences, and 6.5% to 8% of those were seen once. The ten largest clones represent around 2.3% of the sample.

V was cut back by 2 bases and J by 1 base, leaving a gap of 9 bases between them. CDR1 and CDR2, looked up from the germline V gene, are SGHRS and YFSETQ. The CDR3 goes from the cysteine to the phenylalanine over 14 residues. Only CDR3 DNA remains: 42 bases, in frame from the first base. Sequenced here: CD4+ T cells sorted from PBMCs, sampled about 10 days after the first yellow fever vaccination. The sequence came from a man between 18 and 29 years old who received the YFV17D yellow fever vaccine. Here the chain combines TRBV5-1 and TRBJ2-5, with a weak D call of TRBD1 (6 bases match). The CDR3 here reads CASSFGTFQETQYF. The DNA is TGCGCCAGCAGCTTCGGGACATTCCAAGAGACCCAGTACTTC. With the portions outside the CDR3 filled from the reference TRBV5-1 and TRBJ2-5 genes, the complete variable region becomes KAGVTQTPRYLIKTRGQQVTLSCSPISGHRSVSWYQQTPGQGLQFLFEYFSETQRNKGNFPGRFSGRQFSNSRSEMNVSTLELGDSALYLCASSFGTFQETQYFGPGTRLLVL.